Ten or more counts support the clone carrying this T cell receptor (beta chain). This record comes from a study of tumor-infiltrating lymphocytes in primary liver carcinoma. Study summary: Patients comprised men and women whose ages fell between 30 and 69 years. Samples returned roughly 3.5 to 7.5 million productive TCRbeta reads each. Read depth did not differ significantly between tissue types.

The template, roughly 0.45 ug total RNA, yielded TCR beta cDNA made with a constant-region primer. Slightly modified ARM-PCR served as the procedure for the TCR beta libraries. These libraries came from three rounds of nested multiplex PCR. TCRdb passed the multiplex PCR reads through MiXCR, listing each CDR3 protein once. The table lists about 320,000 distinct CDR3 sequences, about 62% of them singletons. Germline DNA was also extracted, and blood RNA derived from unsorted whole blood. No patient had received treatment, and all had chronic HBV infection. The specimen was peripheral blood. This TCR was recovered from a man in his forties or fifties with primary liver carcinoma and hepatitis B virus infection.

Written as DNA, the CDR3 is TGTGCCGTTGCTAGCGGTAAGGGTGCAGAGACCCAGTACTTC. It specifies CAVASGKGAETQYF. The genes are TRBV11-2 and TRBJ2-5; 7 bases line up with TRBD2. Germline CDR1 SGHAT, CDR2 FQNNGV. The J segment lost 4 bases and the V segment lost 11 bases, leaving 13 bases of the junction unmatched. This CDR3 contains 14 residues.